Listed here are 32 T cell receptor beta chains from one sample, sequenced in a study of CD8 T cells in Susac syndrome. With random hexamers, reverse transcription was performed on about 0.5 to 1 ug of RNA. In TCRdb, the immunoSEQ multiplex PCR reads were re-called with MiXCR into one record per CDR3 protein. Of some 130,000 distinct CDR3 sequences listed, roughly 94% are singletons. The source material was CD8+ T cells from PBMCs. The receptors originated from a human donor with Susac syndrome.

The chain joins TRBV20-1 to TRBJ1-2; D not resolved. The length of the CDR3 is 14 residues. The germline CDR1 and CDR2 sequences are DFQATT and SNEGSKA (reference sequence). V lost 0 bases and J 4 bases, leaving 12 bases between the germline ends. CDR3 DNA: TGCAGTGCTAGAGACTCGGGGATAGGCTATGGCTACACCTTC. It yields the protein CSARDSGIGYGYTF.

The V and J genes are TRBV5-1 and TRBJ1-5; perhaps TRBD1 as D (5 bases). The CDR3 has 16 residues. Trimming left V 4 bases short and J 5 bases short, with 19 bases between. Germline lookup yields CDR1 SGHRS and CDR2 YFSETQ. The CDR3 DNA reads TGCGCCAGCAGCCCAGGGAGGGGTCAGAGGGATCAGCCCCAGCATTTT. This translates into CASSPGRGQRDQPQHF.

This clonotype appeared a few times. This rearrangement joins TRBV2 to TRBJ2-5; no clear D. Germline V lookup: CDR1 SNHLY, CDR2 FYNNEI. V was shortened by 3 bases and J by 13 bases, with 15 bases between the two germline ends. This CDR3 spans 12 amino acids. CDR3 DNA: TGTGCCAGCAGTGAGATCGACCTCCAGGCGTACTTC. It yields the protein CASSEIDLQAYF.

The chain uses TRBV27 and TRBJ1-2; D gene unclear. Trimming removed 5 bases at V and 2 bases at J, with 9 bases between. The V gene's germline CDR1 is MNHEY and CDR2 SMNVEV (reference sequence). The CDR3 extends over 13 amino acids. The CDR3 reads CASSAGGNYGYTF. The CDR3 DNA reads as TGTGCCAGCAGTGCGGGCGGCAACTATGGCTACACCTTC.

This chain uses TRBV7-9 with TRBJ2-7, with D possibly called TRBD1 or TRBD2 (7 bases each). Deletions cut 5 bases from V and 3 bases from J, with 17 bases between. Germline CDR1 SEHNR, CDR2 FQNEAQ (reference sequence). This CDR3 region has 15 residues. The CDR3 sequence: CASSPSGRGGYEQYF. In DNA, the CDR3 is TGTGCCAGCAGCCCCTCTGGCAGGGGGGGCTACGAGCAGTACTTC.

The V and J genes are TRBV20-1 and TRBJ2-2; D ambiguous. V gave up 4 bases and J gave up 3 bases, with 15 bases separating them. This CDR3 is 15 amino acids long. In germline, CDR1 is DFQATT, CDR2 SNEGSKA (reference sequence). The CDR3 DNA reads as TGCAGTGCTAAGTCTCTGACCCGCGACACCGGGGAGCTGTTTTTT. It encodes CSAKSLTRDTGELFF.

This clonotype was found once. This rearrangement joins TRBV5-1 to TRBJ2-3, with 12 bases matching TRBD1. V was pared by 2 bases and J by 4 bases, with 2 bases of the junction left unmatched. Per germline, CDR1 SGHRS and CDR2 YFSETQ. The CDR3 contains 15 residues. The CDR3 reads CASSLGTGGADTQYF. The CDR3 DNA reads TGCGCCAGCAGCTTAGGGACAGGGGGCGCAGATACGCAGTATTTT.

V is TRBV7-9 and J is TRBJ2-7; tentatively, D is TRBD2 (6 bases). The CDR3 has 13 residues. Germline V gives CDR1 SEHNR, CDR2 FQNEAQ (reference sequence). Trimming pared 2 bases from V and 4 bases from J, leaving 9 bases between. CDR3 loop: CASSLPGRYEQYF. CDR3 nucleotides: TGTGCCAGCAGCTTACCAGGGAGGTACGAGCAGTACTTC. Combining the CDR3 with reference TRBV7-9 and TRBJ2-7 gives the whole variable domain DTGVSQNPRHKITKRGQNVTFRCDPISEHNRLYWYRQTLGQGPEFLTYFQNEAQLEKSRLLSDRFSAERPKGSFSTLEIQRTEQGDSAMYLCASSLPGRYEQYFGPGTRLTVT.

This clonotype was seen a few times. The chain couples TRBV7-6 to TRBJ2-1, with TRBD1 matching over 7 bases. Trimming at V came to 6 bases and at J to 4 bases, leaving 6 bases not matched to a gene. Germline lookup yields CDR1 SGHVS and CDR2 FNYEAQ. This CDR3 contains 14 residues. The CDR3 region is CASSPGTEYNEQFF. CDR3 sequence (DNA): TGTGCCAGCAGTCCCGGGACAGAGTACAATGAGCAGTTCTTC. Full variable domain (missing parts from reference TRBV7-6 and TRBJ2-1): GAGVSQSPRYKVTKRGQDVALRCDPISGHVSLYWYRQALGQGPEFLTYFNYEAQQDKSGLPNDRFSAERPEGSISTLTIQRTEQRDSAMYRCASSPGTEYNEQFFGPGTRLTVL.

The CDR3 region is CSVAAGMNTEAFF. The CDR3, as DNA: TGCAGCGTTGCGGCAGGCATGAACACTGAAGCTTTCTTT. The rearrangement uses TRBV29-1 and TRBJ1-1; D is unclear. CDR3 length: 13 amino acids. Between the trimmed V and J ends, which lost 4 bases and 0 bases, there was a span of 9 bases. Per the germline V gene, CDR1 is SQVTM and CDR2 is ANQGSEA.

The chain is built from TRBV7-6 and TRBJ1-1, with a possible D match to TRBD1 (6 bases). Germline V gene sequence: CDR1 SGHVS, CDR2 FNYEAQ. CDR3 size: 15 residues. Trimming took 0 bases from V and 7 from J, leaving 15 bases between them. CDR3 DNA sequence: TGTGCCAGCAGCTTAGCCACGGGACACCTAAATGAAGCTTTCTTT. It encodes CASSLATGHLNEAFF.

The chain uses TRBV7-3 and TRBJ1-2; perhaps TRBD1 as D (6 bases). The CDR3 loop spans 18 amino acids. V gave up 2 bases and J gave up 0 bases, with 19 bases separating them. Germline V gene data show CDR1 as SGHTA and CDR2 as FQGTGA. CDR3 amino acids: CASSLRWEPGEANYGYTF. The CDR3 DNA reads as TGTGCCAGCAGCTTACGGTGGGAACCAGGGGAAGCTAACTATGGCTACACCTTC.

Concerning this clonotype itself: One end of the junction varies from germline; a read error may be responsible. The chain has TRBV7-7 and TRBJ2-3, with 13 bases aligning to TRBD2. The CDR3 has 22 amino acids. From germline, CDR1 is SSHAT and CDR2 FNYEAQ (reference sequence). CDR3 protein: CASSSRYRTSGGSLFSTDTQYF. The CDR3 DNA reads TGTGCTAGCAGCTCAAGATACAGGACTAGCGGGGGATCCCTCTTTAGCACAGATACGCAGTATTTT.

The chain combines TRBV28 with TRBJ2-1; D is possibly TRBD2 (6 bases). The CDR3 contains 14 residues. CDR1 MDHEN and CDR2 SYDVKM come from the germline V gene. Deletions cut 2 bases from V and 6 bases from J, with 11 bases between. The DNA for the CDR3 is TGTGCCAGCAGTTTACTAGCGCCCCTCAATGAGCAGTTCTTC. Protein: CASSLLAPLNEQFF. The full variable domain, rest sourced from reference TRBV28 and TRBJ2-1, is DVKVTQSSRYLVKRTGEKVFLECVQDMDHENMFWYRQDPGLGLRLIYFSYDVKMKEKGDIPEGYSVSREKKERFSLILESASTNQTSMYLCASSLLAPLNEQFFGPGTRLTVL.

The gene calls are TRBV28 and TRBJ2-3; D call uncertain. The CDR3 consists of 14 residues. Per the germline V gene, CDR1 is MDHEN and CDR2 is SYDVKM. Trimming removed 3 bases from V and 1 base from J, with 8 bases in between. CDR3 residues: CASSFSRGTDTQYF. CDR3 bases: TGTGCCAGCAGTTTCAGCCGGGGCACAGATACGCAGTATTTT.

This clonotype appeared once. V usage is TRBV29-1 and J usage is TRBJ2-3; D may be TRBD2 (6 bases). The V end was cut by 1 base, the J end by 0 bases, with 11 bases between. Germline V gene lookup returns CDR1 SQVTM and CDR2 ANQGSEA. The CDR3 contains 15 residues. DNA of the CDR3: TGCAGCGTTGAAGGCTCTAGCGATAGCACAGATACGCAGTATTTT. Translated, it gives CSVEGSSDSTDTQYF.

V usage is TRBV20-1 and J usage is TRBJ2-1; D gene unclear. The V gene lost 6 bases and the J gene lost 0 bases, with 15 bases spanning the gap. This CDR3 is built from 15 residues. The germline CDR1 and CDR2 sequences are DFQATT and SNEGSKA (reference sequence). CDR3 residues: CSARTGRSSYNEQFF. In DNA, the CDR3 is TGCAGTGCCCGAACTGGACGAAGCTCCTACAATGAGCAGTTCTTC.

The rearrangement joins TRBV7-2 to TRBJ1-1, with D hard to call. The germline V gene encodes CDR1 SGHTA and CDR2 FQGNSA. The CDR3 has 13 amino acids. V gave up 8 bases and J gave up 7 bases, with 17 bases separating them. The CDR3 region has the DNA TGTGCCAGCGTGCGGGGATTTACGGGTGAAGCTTTCTTT. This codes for CASVRGFTGEAFF.

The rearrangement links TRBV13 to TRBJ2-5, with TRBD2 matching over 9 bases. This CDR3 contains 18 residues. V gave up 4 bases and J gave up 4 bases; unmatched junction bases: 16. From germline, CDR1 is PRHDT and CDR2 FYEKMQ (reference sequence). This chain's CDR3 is CASSSGLARVVGGETQYF. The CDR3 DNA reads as TGTGCCAGCAGCTCGGGACTAGCTCGGGTGGTCGGGGGAGAGACCCAGTACTTC.

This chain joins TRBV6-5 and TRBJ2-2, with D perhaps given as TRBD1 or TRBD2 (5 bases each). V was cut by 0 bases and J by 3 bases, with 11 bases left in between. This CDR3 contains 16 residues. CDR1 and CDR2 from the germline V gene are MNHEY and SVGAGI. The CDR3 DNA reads TGTGCCAGCAGTTACTCCCGGGGCACCTACACCGGGGAGCTGTTTTTT. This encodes CASSYSRGTYTGELFF.

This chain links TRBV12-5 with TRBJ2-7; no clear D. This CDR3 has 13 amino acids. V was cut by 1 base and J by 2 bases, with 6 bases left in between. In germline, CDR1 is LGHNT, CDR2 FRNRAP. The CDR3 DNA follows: TGTGCTAGTGGTTTGGCCGGGCCCTACGAGCAGTACTTC. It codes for CASGLAGPYEQYF.

CDR3 in amino acids: CASSGLAGENEQFF. The CDR3 DNA reads as TGTGCCAGCTCAGGGCTAGCGGGAGAGAATGAGCAGTTCTTC. V usage is TRBV14 and J usage is TRBJ2-1; 10 bases match TRBD2. Germline lookup yields CDR1 SGHDN and CDR2 FVKESK. The CDR3 covers 14 residues. V lost 8 bases and J lost 7; bases outside the gene matches: 8.

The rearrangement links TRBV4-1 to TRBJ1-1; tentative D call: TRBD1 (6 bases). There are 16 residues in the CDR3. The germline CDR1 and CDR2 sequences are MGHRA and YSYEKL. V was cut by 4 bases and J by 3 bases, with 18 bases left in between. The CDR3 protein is CASSRTLGGGDTEAFF. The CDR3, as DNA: TGCGCCAGCAGCCGTACTCTGGGAGGGGGAGACACTGAAGCTTTCTTT.

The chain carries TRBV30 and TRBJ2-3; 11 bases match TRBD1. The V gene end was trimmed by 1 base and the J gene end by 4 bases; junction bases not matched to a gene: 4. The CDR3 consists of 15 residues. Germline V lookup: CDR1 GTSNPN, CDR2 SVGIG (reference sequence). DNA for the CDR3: TGTGCCTGGAGTGAGTGGGACAGGGGGGCAGATACGCAGTATTTT. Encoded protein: CAWSEWDRGADTQYF.

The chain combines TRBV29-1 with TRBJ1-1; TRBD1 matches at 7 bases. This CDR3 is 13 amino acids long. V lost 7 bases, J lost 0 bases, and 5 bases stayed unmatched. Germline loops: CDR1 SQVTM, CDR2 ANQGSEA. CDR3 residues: CSGKQGLNTEAFF. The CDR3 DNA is TGCAGCGGGAAACAGGGGTTGAACACTGAAGCTTTCTTT.

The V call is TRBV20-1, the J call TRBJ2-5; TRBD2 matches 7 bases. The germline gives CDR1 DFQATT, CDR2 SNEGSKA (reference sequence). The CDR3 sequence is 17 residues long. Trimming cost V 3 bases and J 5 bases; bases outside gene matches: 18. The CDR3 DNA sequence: TGCAGTGCTAGTCCCCAAATGGGAGGGACTTACGGGGAGACCCAGTACTTC. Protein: CSASPQMGGTYGETQYF.

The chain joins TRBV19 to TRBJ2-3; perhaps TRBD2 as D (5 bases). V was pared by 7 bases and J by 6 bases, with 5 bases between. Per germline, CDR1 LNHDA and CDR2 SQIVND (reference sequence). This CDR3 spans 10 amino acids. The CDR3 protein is CASTGDTQYF. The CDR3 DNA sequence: TGTGCCAGTACGGGGGATACGCAGTATTTT.

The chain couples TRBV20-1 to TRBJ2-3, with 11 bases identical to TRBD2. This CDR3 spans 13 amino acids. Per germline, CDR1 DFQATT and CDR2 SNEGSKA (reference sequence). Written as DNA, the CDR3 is TGCAGCGCCGGACTAGCGGGTTTAGATACGCAGTATTTT. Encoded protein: CSAGLAGLDTQYF.

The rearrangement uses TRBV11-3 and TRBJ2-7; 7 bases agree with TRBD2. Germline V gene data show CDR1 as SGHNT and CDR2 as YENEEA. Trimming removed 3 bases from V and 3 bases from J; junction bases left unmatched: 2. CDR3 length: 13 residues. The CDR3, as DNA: TGTGCCAGCAGCTTTCGGGGGGACTACGAGCAGTACTTC. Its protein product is CASSFRGDYEQYF. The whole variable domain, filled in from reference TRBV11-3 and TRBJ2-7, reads EAGVVQSPRYKIIEKKQPVAFWCNPISGHNTLYWYLQNLGQGPELLIRYENEEAVDDSQLPKDRFSAERLKGVDSTLKIQPAELGDSAVYLCASSFRGDYEQYFGPGTRLTVT.

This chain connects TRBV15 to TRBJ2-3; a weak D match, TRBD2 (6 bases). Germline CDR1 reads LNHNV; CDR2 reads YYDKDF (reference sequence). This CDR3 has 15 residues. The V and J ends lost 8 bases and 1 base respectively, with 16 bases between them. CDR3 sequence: CATLHPGEGTDTQYF. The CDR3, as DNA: TGTGCCACCCTGCACCCGGGGGAGGGCACAGATACGCAGTATTTT. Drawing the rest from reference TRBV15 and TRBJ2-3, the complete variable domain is DAMVIQNPRYQVTQFGKPVTLSCSQTLNHNVMYWYQQKSSQAPKLLFHYYDKDFNNEADTPDNFQSRRPNTSFCFLDIRSPGLGDTAMYLCATLHPGEGTDTQYFGPGTRLTVL.

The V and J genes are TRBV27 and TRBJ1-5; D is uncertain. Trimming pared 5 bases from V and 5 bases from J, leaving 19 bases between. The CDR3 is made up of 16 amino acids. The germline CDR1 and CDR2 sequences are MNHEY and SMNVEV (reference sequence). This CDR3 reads CASSNTPWFGDQPQHF. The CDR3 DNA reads TGTGCCAGCAGTAATACACCTTGGTTCGGAGATCAGCCCCAGCATTTT.

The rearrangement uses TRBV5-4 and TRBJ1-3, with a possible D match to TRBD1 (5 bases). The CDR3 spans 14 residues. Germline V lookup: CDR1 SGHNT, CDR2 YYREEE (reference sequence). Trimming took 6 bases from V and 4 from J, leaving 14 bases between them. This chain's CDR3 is CASTQRGDGNTIYF. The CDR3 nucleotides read TGTGCCAGCACCCAAAGAGGGGACGGAAACACCATATATTTT.